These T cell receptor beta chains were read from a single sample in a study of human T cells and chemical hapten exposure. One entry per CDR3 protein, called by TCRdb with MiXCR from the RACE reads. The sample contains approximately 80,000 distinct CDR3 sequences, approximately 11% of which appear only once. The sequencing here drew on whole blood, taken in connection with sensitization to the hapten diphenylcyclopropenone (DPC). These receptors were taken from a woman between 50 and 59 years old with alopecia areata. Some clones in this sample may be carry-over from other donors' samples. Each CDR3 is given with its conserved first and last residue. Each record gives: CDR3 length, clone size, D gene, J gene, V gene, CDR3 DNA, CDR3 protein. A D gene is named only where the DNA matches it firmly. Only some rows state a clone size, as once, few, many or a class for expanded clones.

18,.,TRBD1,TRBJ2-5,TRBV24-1,TGTGCCACCAGTGATTCCGCTCCGGGACAGGGTAAAGCAGAGACCCAGTACTTC,CATSDSAPGQGKAETQYF
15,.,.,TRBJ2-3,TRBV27,TGTGCCAGCAGTAACGGACAGACTAGCACAGATACGCAGTATTTT,CASSNGQTSTDTQYF
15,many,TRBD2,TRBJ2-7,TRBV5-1,TGCGCCAGCAGCTTTTTTAGCGGGAGCGGTTACGAGCAGTACTTC,CASSFFSGSGYEQYF
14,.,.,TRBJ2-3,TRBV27,TGTGCCAGCAGTCCTGAACCCGGTGCAGATACGCAGTATTTT,CASSPEPGADTQYF
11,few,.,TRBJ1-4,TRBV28,TGTGCCAGCAGTCAAAATGAAAAACTGTTTTTT,CASSQNEKLFF
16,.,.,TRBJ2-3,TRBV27,TGTGCCAGCAGTTTAAGTGGCATATTTAGCACAGATACGCAGTATTTT,CASSLSGIFSTDTQYF
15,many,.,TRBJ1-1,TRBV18,TGTGCCAGCTCCCCCACCGGACAGCCCAACACTGAAGCTTTCTTT,CASSPTGQPNTEAFF
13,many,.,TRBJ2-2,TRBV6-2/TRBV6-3,TGTGCCAGCAGTTACTCAAGTTACGGGGAGCTGTTTTTT,CASSYSSYGELFF
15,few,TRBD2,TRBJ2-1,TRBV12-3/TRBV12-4,TGTGCCAGCAGTTTAGGACTAGCCGTTGTAAATGAGCAGTTCTTC,CASSLGLAVVNEQFF
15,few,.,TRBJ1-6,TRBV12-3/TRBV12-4,TGTGCCAGCAGACAGGACCCGCCAAATAATTCACCCCTCCACTTT,CASRQDPPNNSPLHF
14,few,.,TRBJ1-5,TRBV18,TGTGCCAGCTCACCAGCTTTGGGCAATCAGCCCCAGCATTTT,CASSPALGNQPQHF
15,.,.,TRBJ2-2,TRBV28,TGTGCCAGCAGTTTCTCACGCGGGAACACCGGGGAGCTGTTTTTT,CASSFSRGNTGELFF
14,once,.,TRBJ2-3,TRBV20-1,TGCAGTGCTGCCCGACTAGGCGTTACGGATACGCAGTATTTT,CSAARLGVTDTQYF
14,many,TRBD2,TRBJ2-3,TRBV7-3,TGTGCCAGCCAGAGCGGGAGTCCCACAGATACGCAGTATTTT,CASQSGSPTDTQYF
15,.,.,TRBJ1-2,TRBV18,TGTGCCAGCTCACCACTCGAGGGCCTGCCCTATGGCTACACCTTC,CASSPLEGLPYGYTF
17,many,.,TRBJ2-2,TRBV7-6,TGTGCCAGCAGCTTGGAAACCGGGACTGGTAACACCGGGGAGCTGTTTTTT,CASSLETGTGNTGELFF